This TCR beta chain came from a study of Ad26.COV2.S vaccination and SARS-CoV-2 variants. About the study: Ad26.COV2.S, an intramuscular injection, was given once or twice 56 days apart.

Treatment reported: some 19 received Ad26.COV2.S at low or high dose, single or two shots; about five received placebo; per-sample allocation not given. Repertoires come from day 63 after the first vaccine or placebo injection. Clones were read by immunoSEQ multiplex PCR, and TCRdb kept only the in-frame ones, dropping some. The repertoire holds 360,000 or so clones, with 80% to 90% as singletons. In its sample, this clone was seen once. V was shortened by 4 bases and J by 7 bases, with 13 bases between the two germline ends. Germline V gene sequence: CDR1 GTSNPN, CDR2 SVGIG (reference sequence). This CDR3 comprises 13 residues.

The sequences come from peripheral blood, collected in a trial of Ad26.COV2.S vaccine versus placebo. The sequence was collected from a person between 18 and 65 years old who received the Ad26.COV2.S COVID-19 vaccine or a placebo. J is TRBJ2-2 and V is TRBV30; perhaps TRBD1 as D (5 bases). The CDR3 nucleotides are TGTGCCTGGACCCCAGGGTTTGGCGGGGAGCTGTTTTTT. This gives the protein CAWTPGFGGELFF.